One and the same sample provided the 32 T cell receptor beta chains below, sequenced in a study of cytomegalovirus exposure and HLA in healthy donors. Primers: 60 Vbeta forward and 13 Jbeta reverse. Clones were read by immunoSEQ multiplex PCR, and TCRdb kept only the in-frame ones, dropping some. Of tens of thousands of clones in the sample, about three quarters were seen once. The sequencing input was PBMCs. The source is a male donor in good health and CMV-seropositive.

CDR3 sequence (DNA): TGTGCCAGTAGTATGGGGGACAGGGGGTCAGAGCAGTACTTC. Translating it yields CASSMGDRGSEQYF. This chain joins TRBV19 and TRBJ2-7, with 11 bases fitting TRBD1. V gave up 3 bases and J gave up 7 bases; unmatched junction bases: 5. This CDR3 is built from 14 residues. Per the germline V gene, CDR1 is LNHDA and CDR2 is SQIVND (reference sequence).

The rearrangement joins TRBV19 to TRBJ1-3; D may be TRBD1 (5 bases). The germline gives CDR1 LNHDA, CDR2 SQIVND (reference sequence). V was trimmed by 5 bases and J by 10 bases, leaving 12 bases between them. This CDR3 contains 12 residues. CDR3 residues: CASSHRQKTIYF. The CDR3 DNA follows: TGTGCCAGTAGTCACAGACAGAAGACCATATATTTT.

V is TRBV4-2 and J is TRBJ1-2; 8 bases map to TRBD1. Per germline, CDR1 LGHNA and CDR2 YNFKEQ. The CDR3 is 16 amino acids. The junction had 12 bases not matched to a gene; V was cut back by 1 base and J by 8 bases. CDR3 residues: CASSQGARTGLGGYTF. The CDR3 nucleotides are TGTGCCAGCAGCCAAGGGGCGAGGACAGGGTTAGGGGGCTACACCTTC.

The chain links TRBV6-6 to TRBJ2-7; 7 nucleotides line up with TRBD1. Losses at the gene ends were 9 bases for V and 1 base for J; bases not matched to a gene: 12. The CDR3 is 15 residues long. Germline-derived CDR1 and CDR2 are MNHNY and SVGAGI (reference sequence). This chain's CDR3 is CASRNTGRGSYEQYF. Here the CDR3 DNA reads TGTGCCAGTAGGAACACGGGCAGGGGGTCCTACGAGCAGTACTTC.

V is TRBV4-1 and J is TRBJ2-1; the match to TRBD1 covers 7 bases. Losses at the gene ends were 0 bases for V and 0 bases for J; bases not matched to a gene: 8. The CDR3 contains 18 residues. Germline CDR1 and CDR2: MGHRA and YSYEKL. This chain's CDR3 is CASSQDPRQGSSYNEQFF. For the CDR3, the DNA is TGCGCCAGCAGCCAAGATCCGAGACAGGGAAGCTCCTACAATGAGCAGTTCTTC.

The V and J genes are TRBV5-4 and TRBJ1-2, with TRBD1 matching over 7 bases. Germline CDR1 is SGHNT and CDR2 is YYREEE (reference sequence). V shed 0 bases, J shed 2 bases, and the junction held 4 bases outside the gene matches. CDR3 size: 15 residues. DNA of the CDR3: TGTGCCAGCAGCTTGGCAGGGGGTAGGAACTATGGCTACACCTTC. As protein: CASSLAGGRNYGYTF.

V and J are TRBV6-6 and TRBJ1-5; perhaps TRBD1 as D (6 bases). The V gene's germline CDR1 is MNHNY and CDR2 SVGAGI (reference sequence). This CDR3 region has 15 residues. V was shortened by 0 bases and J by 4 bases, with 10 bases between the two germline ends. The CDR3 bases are TGTGCCAGCAGTTACTCGTCAGGGGCGAATCAGCCCCAGCATTTT. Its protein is CASSYSSGANQPQHF.

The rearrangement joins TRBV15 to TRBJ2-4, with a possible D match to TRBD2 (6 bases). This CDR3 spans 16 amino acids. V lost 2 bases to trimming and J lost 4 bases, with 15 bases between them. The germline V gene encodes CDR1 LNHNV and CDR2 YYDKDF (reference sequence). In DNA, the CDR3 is TGTGCCACCAGCAGATCCCGGGACGGGGGTAAAAACATTCAGTACTTC. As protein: CATSRSRDGGKNIQYF.

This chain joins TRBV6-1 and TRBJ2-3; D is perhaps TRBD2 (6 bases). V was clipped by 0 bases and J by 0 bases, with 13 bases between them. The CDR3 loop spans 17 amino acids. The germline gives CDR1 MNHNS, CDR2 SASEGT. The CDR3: CASSEALGGRSTDTQYF. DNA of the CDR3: TGTGCCAGCAGTGAAGCACTGGGGGGTCGGAGCACAGATACGCAGTATTTT.

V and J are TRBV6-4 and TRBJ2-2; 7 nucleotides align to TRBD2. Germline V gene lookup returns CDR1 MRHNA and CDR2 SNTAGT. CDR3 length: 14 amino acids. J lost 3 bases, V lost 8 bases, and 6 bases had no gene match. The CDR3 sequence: CASSAGADTGELFF. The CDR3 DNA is TGTGCCAGCTCGGCGGGAGCGGACACCGGGGAGCTGTTTTTT.

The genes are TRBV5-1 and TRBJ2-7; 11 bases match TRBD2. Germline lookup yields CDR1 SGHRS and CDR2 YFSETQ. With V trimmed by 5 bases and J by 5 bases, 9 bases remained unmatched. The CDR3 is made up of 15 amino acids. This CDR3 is CASRFGTSGADEQYF. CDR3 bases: TGCGCCAGCAGGTTCGGGACTAGCGGTGCGGACGAGCAGTACTTC.

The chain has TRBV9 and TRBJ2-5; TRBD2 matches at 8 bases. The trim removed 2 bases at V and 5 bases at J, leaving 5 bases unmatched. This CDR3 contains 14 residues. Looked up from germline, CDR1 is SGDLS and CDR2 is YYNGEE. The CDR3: CASSVGGAKETQYF. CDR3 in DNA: TGTGCCAGCAGCGTCGGGGGGGCCAAGGAGACCCAGTACTTC.

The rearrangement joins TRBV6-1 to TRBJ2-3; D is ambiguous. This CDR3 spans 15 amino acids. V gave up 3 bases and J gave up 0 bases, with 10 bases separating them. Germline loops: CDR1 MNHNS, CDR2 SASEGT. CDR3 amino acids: CASSEGSTSTDTQYF. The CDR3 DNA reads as TGTGCCAGCAGTGAGGGCAGTACCAGCACAGATACGCAGTATTTT.

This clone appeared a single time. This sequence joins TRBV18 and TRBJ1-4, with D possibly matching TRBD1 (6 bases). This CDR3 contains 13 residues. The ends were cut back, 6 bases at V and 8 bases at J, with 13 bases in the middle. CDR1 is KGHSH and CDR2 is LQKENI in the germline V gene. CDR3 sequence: CASSSGRGEKLFF. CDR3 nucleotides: TGTGCCAGCTCGTCCGGAAGGGGGGAAAAACTGTTTTTT.

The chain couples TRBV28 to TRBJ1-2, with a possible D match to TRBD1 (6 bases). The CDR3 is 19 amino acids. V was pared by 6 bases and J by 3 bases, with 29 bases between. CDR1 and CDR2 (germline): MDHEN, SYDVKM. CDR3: CASSPPPPLQGRGDYGYTF. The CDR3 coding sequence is TGTGCCAGCAGCCCCCCCCCACCCCTACAGGGCAGAGGTGACTATGGCTACACCTTC.

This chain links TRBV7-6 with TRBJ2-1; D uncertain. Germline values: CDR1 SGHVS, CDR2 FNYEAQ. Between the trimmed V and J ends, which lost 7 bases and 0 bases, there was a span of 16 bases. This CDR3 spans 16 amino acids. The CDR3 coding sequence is TGTGCCAGCACACGATTAACACAAGTCTCCTACAATGAGCAGTTCTTC. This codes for CASTRLTQVSYNEQFF.

As DNA, the CDR3 is TGTGCCAGCTCGGTCAAGCTAGCGGGGGGTGCCGATACGCAGTATTTT. As protein: CASSVKLAGGADTQYF. This chain links TRBV18 with TRBJ2-3; TRBD2 matches 11 bases. The CDR3 spans 16 residues. The germline V gene encodes CDR1 KGHSH and CDR2 LQKENI. V trimming: 6 bases; J trimming: 6 bases; junction bases outside the gene matches: 11.

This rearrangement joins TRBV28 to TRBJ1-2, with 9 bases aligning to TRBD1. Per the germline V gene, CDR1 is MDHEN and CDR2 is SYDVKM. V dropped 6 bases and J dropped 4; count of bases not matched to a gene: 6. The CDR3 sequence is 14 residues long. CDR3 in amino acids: CASRPRDRAYGYTF. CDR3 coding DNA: TGTGCCAGCAGACCCCGGGACAGGGCCTATGGCTACACCTTC.

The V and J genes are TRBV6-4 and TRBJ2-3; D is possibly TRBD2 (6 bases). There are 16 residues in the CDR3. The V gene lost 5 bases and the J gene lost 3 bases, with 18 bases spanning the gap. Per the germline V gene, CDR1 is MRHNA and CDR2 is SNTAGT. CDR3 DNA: TGTGCCAGCAGTATCCGGGACTCGTCTAGGACAGATACGCAGTATTTT. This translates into CASSIRDSSRTDTQYF.

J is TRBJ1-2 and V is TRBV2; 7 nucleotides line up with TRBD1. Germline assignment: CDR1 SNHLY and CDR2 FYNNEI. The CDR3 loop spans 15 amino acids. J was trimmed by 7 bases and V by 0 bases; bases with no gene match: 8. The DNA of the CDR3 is TGTGCCAGCAGTGAAGCGCTTCAGGGGGGCGGTGGCTACACCTTC. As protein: CASSEALQGGGGYTF.

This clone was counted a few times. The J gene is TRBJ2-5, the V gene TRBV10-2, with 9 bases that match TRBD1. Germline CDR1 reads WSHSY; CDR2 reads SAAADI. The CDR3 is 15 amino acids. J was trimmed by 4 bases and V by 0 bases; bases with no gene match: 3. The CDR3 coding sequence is TGCGCCAGCAGTGAGTCGAGACAGGGGGGAGAGACCCAGTACTTC. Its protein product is CASSESRQGGETQYF.

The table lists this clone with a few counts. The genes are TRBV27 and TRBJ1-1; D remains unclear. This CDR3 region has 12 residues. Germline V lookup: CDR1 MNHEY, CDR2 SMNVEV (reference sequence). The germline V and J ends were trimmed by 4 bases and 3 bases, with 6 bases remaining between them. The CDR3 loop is CASSSLDTEAFF. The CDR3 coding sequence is TGTGCCAGCAGTTCCCTTGACACTGAAGCTTTCTTT.

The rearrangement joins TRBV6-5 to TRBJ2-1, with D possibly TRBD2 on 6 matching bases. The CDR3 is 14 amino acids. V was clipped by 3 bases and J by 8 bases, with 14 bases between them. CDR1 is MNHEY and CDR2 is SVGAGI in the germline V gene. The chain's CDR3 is CASSYFTGDDEQFF. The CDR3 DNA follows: TGTGCCAGCAGTTATTTTACGGGGGACGATGAGCAGTTCTTC.

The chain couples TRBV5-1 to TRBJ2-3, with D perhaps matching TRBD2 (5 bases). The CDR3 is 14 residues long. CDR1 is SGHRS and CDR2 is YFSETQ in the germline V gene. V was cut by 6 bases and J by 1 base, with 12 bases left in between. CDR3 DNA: TGCGCCAGCAATAAGGACTCTCGCACAGATACGCAGTATTTT. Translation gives CASNKDSRTDTQYF. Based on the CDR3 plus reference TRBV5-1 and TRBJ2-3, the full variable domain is KAGVTQTPRYLIKTRGQQVTLSCSPISGHRSVSWYQQTPGQGLQFLFEYFSETQRNKGNFPGRFSGRQFSNSRSEMNVSTLELGDSALYLCASNKDSRTDTQYFGPGTRLTVL.

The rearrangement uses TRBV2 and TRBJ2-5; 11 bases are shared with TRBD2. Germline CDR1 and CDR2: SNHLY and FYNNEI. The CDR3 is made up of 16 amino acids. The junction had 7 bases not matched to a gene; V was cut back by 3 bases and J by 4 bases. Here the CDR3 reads CASSDGLAGLGETQYF. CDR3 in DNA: TGTGCCAGCAGTGATGGACTAGCGGGTTTAGGAGAGACCCAGTACTTC.

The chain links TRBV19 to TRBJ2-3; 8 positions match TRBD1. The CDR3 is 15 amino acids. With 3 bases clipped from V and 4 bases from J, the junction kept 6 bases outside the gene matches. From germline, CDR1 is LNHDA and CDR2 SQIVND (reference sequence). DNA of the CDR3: TGTGCCAGTAGTATTCGGACAGGGACACCAGATACGCAGTATTTT. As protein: CASSIRTGTPDTQYF.

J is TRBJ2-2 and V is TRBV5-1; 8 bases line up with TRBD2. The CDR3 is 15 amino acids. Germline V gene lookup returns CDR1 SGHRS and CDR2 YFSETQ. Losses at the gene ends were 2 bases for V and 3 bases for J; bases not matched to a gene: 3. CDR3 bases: TGCGCCAGCAGCTTACGGGAGGGGTACACCGGGGAGCTGTTTTTT. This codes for CASSLREGYTGELFF.

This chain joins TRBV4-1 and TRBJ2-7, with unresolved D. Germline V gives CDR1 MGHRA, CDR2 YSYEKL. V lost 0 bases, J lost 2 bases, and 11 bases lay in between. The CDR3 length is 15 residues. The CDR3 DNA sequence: TGCGCCAGCAGCCAAGACCCCGCGGAACCCTACGAGCAGTACTTC. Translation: CASSQDPAEPYEQYF.

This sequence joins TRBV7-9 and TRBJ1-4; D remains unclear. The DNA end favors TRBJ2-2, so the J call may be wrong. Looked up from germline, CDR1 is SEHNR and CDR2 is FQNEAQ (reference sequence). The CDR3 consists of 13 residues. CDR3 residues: CASSLKSTGELFF. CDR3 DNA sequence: TGTGCCAGCAGCTTAAAGAGCACGGGGGAGCTGTTTTTT.

The CDR3 DNA reads as TGTGCCAGCAGTGAAGCGCCTGGGACACTATCCTACGAGCAGTACTTC. Amino acids: CASSEAPGTLSYEQYF. The V call is TRBV6-1, the J call TRBJ2-7; possible D gene TRBD1, 6 bases. Trimming removed 0 bases at V and 1 base at J, with 13 bases between. Germline V gene lookup returns CDR1 MNHNS and CDR2 SASEGT. CDR3 size: 16 residues.

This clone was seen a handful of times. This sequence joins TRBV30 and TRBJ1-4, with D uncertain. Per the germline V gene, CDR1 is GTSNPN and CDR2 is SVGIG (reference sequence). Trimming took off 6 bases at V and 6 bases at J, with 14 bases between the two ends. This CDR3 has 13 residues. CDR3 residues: CACPRRGDEKLFF. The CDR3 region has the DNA TGTGCCTGCCCACGCCGGGGTGATGAAAAACTGTTTTTT.

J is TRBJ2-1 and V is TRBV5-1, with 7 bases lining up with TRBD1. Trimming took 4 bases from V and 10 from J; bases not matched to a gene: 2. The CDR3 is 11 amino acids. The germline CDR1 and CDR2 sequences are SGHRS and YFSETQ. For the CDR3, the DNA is TGCGCCAGCAGCGGGGGACAGGAGCAGTTCTTC. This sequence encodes CASSGGQEQFF.